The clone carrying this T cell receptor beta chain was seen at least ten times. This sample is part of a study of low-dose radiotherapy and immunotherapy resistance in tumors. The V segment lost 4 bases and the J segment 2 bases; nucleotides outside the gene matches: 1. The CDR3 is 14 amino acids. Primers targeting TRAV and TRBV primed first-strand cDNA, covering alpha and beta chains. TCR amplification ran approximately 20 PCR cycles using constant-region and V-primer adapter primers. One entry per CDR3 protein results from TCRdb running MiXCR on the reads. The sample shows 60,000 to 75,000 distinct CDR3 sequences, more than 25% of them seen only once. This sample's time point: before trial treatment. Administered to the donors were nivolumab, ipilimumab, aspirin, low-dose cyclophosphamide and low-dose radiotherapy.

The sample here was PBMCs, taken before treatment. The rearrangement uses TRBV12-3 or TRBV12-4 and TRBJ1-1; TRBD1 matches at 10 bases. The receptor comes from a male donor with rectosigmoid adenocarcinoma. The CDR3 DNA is TGTGCCAGCAGTTCGACAGGGGGCAACACTGAAGCTTTCTTT. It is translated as CASSSTGGNTEAFF.